The present T cell receptor (beta chain) was sequenced within a study of vaccination effects on CD4 cells after COVID-19. The protocol was immunoSEQ multiplex PCR, while the TCRdb copy is restricted to in-frame clones and leaves out a portion. The repertoire holds 50,000 to 65,000 clones, with roughly 72% as singletons. Remarks on this clone: The target antigen is unknown.

Under the ViraFEST assay, PBMC were stimulated with viral peptide pools so that antigen-specific CD4+ T cells expanded. Sequencing was performed afterwards. Following 10 days of culture, CD4+ T cells were isolated. The vaccine given was either BNT162b2 or mRNA-1273, in two doses. For each well, 2 million to 2.5 million PBMC were cultured with 8.5 to 10 IU/ml IL-2 and 8.5 to 10 ug/ml peptides. This CDR3 has 13 residues. Trimming left V 3 bases short and J 7 bases short, with 7 bases between. Germline-derived CDR1 and CDR2 are SGHTA and FQGTGA. This chain joins TRBV7-3 and TRBJ1-6; no firm D call. The source material was CD4+ T cells from PBMCs cultured with HCoV-229E spike peptides, sampled after COVID-19 vaccination. The TCR comes from a human donor who received a COVID-19 vaccine. The chain's CDR3 is CASSLSANSPLHF. The CDR3 DNA sequence: TGTGCCAGCAGCTTGTCGGCAAATTCACCCCTCCACTTT.